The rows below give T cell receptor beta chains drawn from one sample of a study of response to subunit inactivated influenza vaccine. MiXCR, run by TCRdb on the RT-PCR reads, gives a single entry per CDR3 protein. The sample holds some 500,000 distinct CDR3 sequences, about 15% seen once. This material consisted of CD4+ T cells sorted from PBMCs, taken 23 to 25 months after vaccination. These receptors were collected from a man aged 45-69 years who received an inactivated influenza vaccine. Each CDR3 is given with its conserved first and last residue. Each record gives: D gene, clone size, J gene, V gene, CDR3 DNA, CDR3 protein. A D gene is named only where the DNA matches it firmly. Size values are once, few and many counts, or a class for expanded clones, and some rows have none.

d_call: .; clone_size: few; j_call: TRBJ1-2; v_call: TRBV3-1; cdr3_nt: TGTGCCAGCAGCCAAGTTCCAGGGGATGGCTACACCTTC; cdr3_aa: CASSQVPGDGYTF
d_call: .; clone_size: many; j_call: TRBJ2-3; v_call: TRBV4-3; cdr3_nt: TGCGCCAGCAGCCCAGAGCGAGGCGGGCCACAGAATACGCAGTATTTT; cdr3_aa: CASSPERGGPQNTQYF
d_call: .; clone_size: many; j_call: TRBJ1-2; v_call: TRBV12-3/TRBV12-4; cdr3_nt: TGTGCCAGCAGTTTAACCGGGGTCGGCCTCTATGGCTACACCTTC; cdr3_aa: CASSLTGVGLYGYTF
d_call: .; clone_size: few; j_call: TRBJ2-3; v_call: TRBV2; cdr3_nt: TGTGCCAGCAGAGTGAGTTCTAGCACAGATACGCAGTATTTT; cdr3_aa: CASRVSSSTDTQYF
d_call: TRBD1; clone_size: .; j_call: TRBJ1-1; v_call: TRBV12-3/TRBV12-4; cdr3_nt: TGTGCCAGCATCCGGGACAGGGTTACGAACACTGAAGCTTTCTTT; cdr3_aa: CASIRDRVTNTEAFF
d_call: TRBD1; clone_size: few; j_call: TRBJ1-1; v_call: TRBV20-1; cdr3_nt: TGCAGTGCTAGAGATCTCCGGGGACAGGGTAGTAGTGAAGCTTTCTTT; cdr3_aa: CSARDLRGQGSSEAFF
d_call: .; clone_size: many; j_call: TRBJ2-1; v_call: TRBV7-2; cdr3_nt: TGTGCCAGCAGCTTTGACTTCATGAGCTCCTACAATGAGCAGTTCTTC; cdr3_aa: CASSFDFMSSYNEQFF
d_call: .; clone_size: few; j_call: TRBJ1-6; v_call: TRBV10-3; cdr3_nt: TGTGCCATCAGTTTTGCAGACAATTCACCCCTCCACTTT; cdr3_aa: CAISFADNSPLHF
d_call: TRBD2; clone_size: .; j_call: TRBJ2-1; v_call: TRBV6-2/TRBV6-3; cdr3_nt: TGTGCCAGGCACCCGACTAGCGGGAGAGGCGGTGAGCAGTTCTTC; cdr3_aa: CARHPTSGRGGEQFF
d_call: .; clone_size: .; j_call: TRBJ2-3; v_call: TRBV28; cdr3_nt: TGTGCCACAGGGGTCCGGGATACGCAGTATTTT; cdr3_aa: CATGVRDTQYF
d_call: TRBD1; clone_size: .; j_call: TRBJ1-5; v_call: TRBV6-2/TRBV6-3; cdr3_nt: TGTGCCAGCAGCAGCGGACAGGGGATGGGTCAGCCCCAGCATTTT; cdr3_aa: CASSSGQGMGQPQHF
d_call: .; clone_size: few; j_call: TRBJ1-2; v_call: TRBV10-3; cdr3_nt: TGTGCCATCAGGGCGGGCAACTATGGCTACACCTTC; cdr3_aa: CAIRAGNYGYTF
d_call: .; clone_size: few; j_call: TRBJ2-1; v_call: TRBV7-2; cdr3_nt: TGTGCCAGCAGCTTAACGGCGAATGAGCAGTTCTTC; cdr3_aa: CASSLTANEQFF
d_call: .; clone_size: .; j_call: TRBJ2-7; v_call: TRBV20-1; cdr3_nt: TGCAGTGCTAGAGCGACACCTACAGGCGAGCAGTACTTC; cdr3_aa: CSARATPTGEQYF
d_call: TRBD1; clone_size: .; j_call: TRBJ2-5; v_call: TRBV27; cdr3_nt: TGTGCCAGCAGTACCCAGGGGGAACTCGGGACCCAGTACTTC; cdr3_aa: CASSTQGELGTQYF
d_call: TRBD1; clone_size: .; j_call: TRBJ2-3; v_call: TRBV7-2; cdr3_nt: TGTGCCAGCAGATCCGGGACAGACACAGATACGCAGTATTTT; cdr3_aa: CASRSGTDTDTQYF
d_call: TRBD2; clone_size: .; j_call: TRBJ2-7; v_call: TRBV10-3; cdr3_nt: TGTGCCATCAGTGGCGGACTAGCGGGAGACGAGCAGTACTTC; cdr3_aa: CAISGGLAGDEQYF
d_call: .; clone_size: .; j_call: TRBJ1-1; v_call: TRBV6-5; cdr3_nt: TGTGCCAGCAGTTACAAGGGGTTGGCTTTCTTT; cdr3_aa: CASSYKGLAFF
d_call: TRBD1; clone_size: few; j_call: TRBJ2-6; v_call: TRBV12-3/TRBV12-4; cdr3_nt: TGTGCCAGCAGCCGGGGGACAGGGAGCTCTGGGGCCAACGTCCTGACTTTC; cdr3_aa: CASSRGTGSSGANVLTF
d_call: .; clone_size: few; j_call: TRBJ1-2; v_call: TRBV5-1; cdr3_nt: TGCGCCAGCAGCGATGAACCGACAGACGTCTATGGCTACACCTTC; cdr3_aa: CASSDEPTDVYGYTF
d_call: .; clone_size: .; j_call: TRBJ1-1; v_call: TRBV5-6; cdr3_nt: TGTGCCAGCAGCTTACGAAGGACAGTGAACACTGAAGCTTTCTTT; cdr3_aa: CASSLRRTVNTEAFF
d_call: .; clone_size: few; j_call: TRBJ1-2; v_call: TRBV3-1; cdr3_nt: TGTGCCAGCAGCCGTTTGGACCTAAACTATGGCTACACCTTC; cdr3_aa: CASSRLDLNYGYTF
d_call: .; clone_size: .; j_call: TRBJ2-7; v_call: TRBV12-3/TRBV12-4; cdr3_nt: TGTGCCAGCAGCCCCCGACAGAGACAAGCGCAGTACTTC; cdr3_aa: CASSPRQRQAQYF
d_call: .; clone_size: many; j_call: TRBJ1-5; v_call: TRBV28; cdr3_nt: TGTGCCAGCAGGCCACGTGACAGTTTCTGGGGCCGGGAGCCCCAGCATTTT; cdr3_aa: CASRPRDSFWGREPQHF
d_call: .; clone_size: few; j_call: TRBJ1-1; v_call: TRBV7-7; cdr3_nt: TGTGCTAGCAGCTTAGCGGAGGGTGCTGAAGCTTTCTTT; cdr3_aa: CASSLAEGAEAFF
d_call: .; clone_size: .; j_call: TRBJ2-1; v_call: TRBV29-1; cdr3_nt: TGCAGCGGGAACCTAGCCGAACGTCCCCTCAATGAGCAGTTCTTC; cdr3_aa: CSGNLAERPLNEQFF
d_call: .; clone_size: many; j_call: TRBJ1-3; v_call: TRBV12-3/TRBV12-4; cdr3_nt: TGTGCCAGCAGCCATTCTGGAAACACCATATATTTT; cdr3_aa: CASSHSGNTIYF
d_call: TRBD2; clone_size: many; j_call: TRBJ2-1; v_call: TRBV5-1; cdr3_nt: TGCGCCAGCAGCAAACTAGCGGGAGAGCGGTCTGAGCAGTTCTTC; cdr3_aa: CASSKLAGERSEQFF
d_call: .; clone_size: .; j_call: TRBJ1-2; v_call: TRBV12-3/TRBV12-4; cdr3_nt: TGTGCCAGCAGTTCATGGCAGGGGCTTGGCTATGGCTACACCTTC; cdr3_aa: CASSSWQGLGYGYTF
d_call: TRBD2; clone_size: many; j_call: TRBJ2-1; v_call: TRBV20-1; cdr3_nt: TGCAGTGCTAGAGACGCGGGGGGGCTCAATGAGCAGTTCTTC; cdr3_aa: CSARDAGGLNEQFF
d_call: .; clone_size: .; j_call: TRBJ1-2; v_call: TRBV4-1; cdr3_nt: TGCGCCAGCAGCCAAGAGCGGGGTCAGGCCGGAGGCTACACCTTC; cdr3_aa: CASSQERGQAGGYTF
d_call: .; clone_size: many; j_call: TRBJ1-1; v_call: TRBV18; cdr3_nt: TGTGCCAGCTCAGGACAGAAGAACACTGAAGCTTTCTTT; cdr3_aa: CASSGQKNTEAFF
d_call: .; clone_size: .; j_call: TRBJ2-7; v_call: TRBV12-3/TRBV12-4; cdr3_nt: TGTGCCAGCAGGAACAGGGTTTCCTACGAGCAGTACTTC; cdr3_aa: CASRNRVSYEQYF
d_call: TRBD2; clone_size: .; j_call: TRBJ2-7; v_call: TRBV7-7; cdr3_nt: TGTGCCAGCAGGGTCAAGAGCGGGAGGGACTACGAGCAGTACTTC; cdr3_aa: CASRVKSGRDYEQYF
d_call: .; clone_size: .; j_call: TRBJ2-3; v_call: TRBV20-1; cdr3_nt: TGCAGTGCTAGAAGTACTATTGGCACAGATACGCAGTATTTT; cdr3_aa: CSARSTIGTDTQYF
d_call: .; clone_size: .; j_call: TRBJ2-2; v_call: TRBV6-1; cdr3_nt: TGTGCCAGCAGCTCACCGTTCCTACAGGGAGGCACCGGGGAGCTGTTTTTT; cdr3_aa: CASSSPFLQGGTGELFF
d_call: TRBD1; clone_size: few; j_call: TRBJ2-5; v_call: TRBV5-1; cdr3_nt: TGCGCCAGCAGCTTGTATAGCAGGGGGCGGCAAGAGACCCAGTACTTC; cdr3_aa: CASSLYSRGRQETQYF
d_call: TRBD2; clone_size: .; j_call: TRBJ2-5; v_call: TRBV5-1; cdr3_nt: TGCGCCAGCAGCTTGGTCGTTAGCGGGACGGAGACCCAGTACTTC; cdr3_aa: CASSLVVSGTETQYF
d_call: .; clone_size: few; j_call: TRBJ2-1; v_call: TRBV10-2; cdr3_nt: TGCGCCAGCAAAGACCCGTACTCCTACAATGAGCAGTTCTTC; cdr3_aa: CASKDPYSYNEQFF
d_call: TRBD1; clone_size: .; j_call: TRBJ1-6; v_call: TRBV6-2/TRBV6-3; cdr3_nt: TGTGCCACCCGGACAGGGGAAGGGAGATTCCGAAATTCACCCCTCCACTTT; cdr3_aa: CATRTGEGRFRNSPLHF
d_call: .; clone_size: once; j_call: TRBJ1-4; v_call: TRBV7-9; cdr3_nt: TGTGCCAGCAGCTTCGGGACCGGGAGAACTAATGAAAAACTGTTTTTT; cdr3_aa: CASSFGTGRTNEKLFF
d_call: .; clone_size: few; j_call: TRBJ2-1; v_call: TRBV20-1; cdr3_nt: TGCAGTGCTAGAGATTCATTGGGCAATGAGCAGTTCTTC; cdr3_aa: CSARDSLGNEQFF